These 23 T cell receptor beta chains were sequenced from one sample in a study of cytomegalovirus exposure and HLA in healthy donors. Assay: immunoSEQ multiplex PCR; the TCRdb copy retains only in-frame clones and omits some. The sample has over 200,000 clones, around 90% seen once; the top ten hold 2.9%. Sample: PBMCs. All receptors come from a woman aged 18 to 35 in good health and CMV-seronegative.

Only one count was recorded for this clone. J is TRBJ2-2 and V is TRBV5-1; 10 bases fit TRBD1. V trimming: 2 bases; J trimming: 3 bases; junction bases outside the gene matches: 13. From germline, CDR1 is SGHRS and CDR2 YFSETQ. This CDR3 has 19 amino acids. CDR3 bases: TGCGCCAGCAGCTTCCCGACAGGGGGCTTCTCTTTATACACCGGGGAGCTGTTTTTT. The encoded protein is CASSFPTGGFSLYTGELFF.

This clone was observed a few times. The chain employs TRBV19 and TRBJ2-7; the D is unclear. Germline V lookup: CDR1 LNHDA, CDR2 SQIVND (reference sequence). The CDR3 loop spans 14 amino acids. V shed 3 bases and J shed 0 bases, with 9 bases lying between them. The CDR3: CASSIVLSSYEQYF. In nucleotides, the CDR3 is TGTGCCAGTAGTATCGTTCTTAGCTCCTACGAGCAGTACTTC.

This chain joins TRBV9 and TRBJ2-5, with 11 nucleotides matching TRBD2. The CDR3 is 15 residues long. The germline V gene encodes CDR1 SGDLS and CDR2 YYNGEE. The trim removed 0 bases at V and 5 bases at J, leaving 3 bases unmatched. The CDR3 DNA reads TGTGCCAGCAGCGTAGATCCTAGCGGGAGGGAGACCCAGTACTTC. As protein: CASSVDPSGRETQYF.

This rearrangement joins TRBV30 to TRBJ2-3; 7 bases line up with TRBD2. V dropped 1 base and J dropped 4; count of bases not matched to a gene: 11. The CDR3 is 16 residues long. The V gene's germline CDR1 is GTSNPN and CDR2 SVGIG (reference sequence). The CDR3 sequence: CAWSGRAGVVADTQYF. The CDR3 nucleotides are TGTGCCTGGAGTGGGAGGGCGGGAGTAGTCGCAGATACGCAGTATTTT.

This rearrangement joins TRBV11-2 to TRBJ2-7, with 10 bases lining up with TRBD2. The V gene end was trimmed by 0 bases and the J gene end by 4 bases; junction bases not matched to a gene: 18. Per germline, CDR1 SGHAT and CDR2 FQNNGV. There are 20 residues in the CDR3. The CDR3 DNA reads TGTGCCAGCAGCTTAGAACGGCCTAGCGGGAGATTCGGGCAGGTTTACGAGCAGTACTTC. Translated, it gives CASSLERPSGRFGQVYEQYF.

The chain links TRBV28 to TRBJ1-5; D perhaps matches TRBD1 (5 bases). This CDR3 region has 15 residues. Trimming removed 3 bases at V and 1 base at J, with 10 bases between. Germline V gene data show CDR1 as MDHEN and CDR2 as SYDVKM. The CDR3 is CASSFQGPSNQPQHF. DNA of the CDR3: TGTGCCAGCAGTTTTCAGGGCCCCAGCAATCAGCCCCAGCATTTT.

The J gene is TRBJ2-5, the V gene TRBV6-5, with a weak D call TRBD1 (5 bases). Germline values: CDR1 MNHEY, CDR2 SVGAGI. V gave up 2 bases and J gave up 5 bases, with 12 bases separating them. This CDR3 contains 14 residues. The CDR3 sequence: CASSYVGQLETQYF. The CDR3 bases are TGTGCCAGCAGTTACGTCGGACAACTCGAGACCCAGTACTTC.

CDR3 bases: TGTGCCAGCAGACCGACAGGGTTGAACACTGAAGCTTTCTTT. Translating gives CASRPTGLNTEAFF. This chain connects TRBV6-5 to TRBJ1-1; 7 bases are a match to TRBD1. This CDR3 has 14 amino acids. Germline CDR1 MNHEY, CDR2 SVGAGI. Germline trimming cut 6 bases from V and 0 bases from J; bases unmatched to any gene: 4.

The chain links TRBV19 to TRBJ2-5; possibly TRBD1 for D (5 bases). There are 13 residues in the CDR3. V was clipped by 1 base and J by 3 bases, with 6 bases between them. Germline V CDR1 and CDR2: LNHDA, SQIVND (reference sequence). The CDR3, as DNA: TGTGCCAGTAGTATAGTCAGGGAAGAGACCCAGTACTTC. Protein: CASSIVREETQYF.

This chain connects TRBV28 to TRBJ2-2; 7 bases line up with TRBD1. The germline gives CDR1 MDHEN, CDR2 SYDVKM. V shed 2 bases and J 3 bases; nucleotides not matched to a gene: 0. The CDR3 runs to 14 residues. Written as DNA, the CDR3 is TGTGCCAGCAGTTTACAGGGGGACACCGGGGAGCTGTTTTTT. This sequence encodes CASSLQGDTGELFF.

The chain carries TRBV4-2 and TRBJ2-3; TRBD2 aligns across 10 bases. Unmatched junction bases numbered 4, after V lost 1 base and J lost 3 bases. The CDR3 totals 16 residues. The germline V gene has CDR1 LGHNA and CDR2 YNFKEQ. The CDR3 loop is CASSQVSGLATDTQYF. CDR3 coding DNA: TGTGCCAGCAGCCAAGTCTCGGGACTAGCGACAGATACGCAGTATTTT.

This chain uses TRBV5-6 with TRBJ2-3; 11 nucleotides line up with TRBD2. The CDR3 has 16 residues. CDR1 and CDR2 from the germline V gene are SGHDT and YYEEEE. J was trimmed by 5 bases and V by 2 bases; bases with no gene match: 7. DNA of the CDR3: TGTGCCAGCAGCTTTACAGTAGCGGGAGGGGTAGATACGCAGTATTTT. It translates to CASSFTVAGGVDTQYF.

The chain is built from TRBV6-5 and TRBJ1-2; 7 nucleotides agree with TRBD1. Germline trimming cut 5 bases from V and 6 bases from J; bases unmatched to any gene: 3. The CDR3 has 12 residues. Germline V gene data show CDR1 as MNHEY and CDR2 as SVGAGI. The CDR3 DNA is TGTGCCAGCAGTCAACAGGGGAATGGCTACACCTTC. Amino acid sequence: CASSQQGNGYTF.

The chain recombines TRBV28 with TRBJ2-7; 8 positions agree with TRBD2. Unmatched junction bases numbered 6, after V lost 7 bases and J lost 4 bases. Germline V CDR1 and CDR2: MDHEN, SYDVKM. CDR3 length: 13 residues. The DNA of the CDR3 is TGTGCCAGCATGCTGCCGGGAGGGTACGAGCAGTACTTC. It is translated as CASMLPGGYEQYF.

This clone is a singleton in its sample. The V and J genes are TRBV9 and TRBJ2-3; 7 positions agree with TRBD2. V lost 2 bases and J lost 2; bases outside the gene matches: 2. Germline V gene data show CDR1 as SGDLS and CDR2 as YYNGEE. The CDR3 totals 14 residues. Here the CDR3 DNA reads TGTGCCAGCAGCGTCCTAGCGGCCACAGATACGCAGTATTTT. Protein product: CASSVLAATDTQYF.

This rearrangement joins TRBV28 to TRBJ2-7; D is perhaps TRBD1 (5 bases). Germline CDR1 is MDHEN and CDR2 is SYDVKM. The CDR3 spans 13 residues. Trimming pared 7 bases from V and 2 bases from J, leaving 12 bases between. The CDR3 region is CASTTGRAYEQYF. CDR3 DNA sequence: TGTGCCAGCACGACCGGCAGGGCCTACGAGCAGTACTTC.

This chain joins TRBV4-1 and TRBJ2-4; possible D gene TRBD1, 6 bases. The CDR3 consists of 16 residues. V was cut by 4 bases and J by 0 bases, with 13 bases left in between. Germline CDR1 MGHRA, CDR2 YSYEKL. CDR3 region: CASSLRGQQAKNIQYF. In nucleotides, the CDR3 is TGCGCCAGCAGCCTCCGCGGACAGCAAGCCAAAAACATTCAGTACTTC.

The chain joins TRBV12-5 to TRBJ1-1; maybe TRBD1 (5 bases). With 5 bases removed from V and 3 bases from J, the gap between germline ends came to 16 bases. The CDR3 is made up of 15 amino acids. The germline V gene encodes CDR1 LGHNT and CDR2 FRNRAP. CDR3 protein: CASGPPMGGDTEAFF. CDR3 coding DNA: TGTGCTAGTGGTCCTCCTATGGGGGGGGACACTGAAGCTTTCTTT.

The rearrangement uses TRBV27 and TRBJ2-4; D might be TRBD2 (5 bases). V was pared by 4 bases and J by 8 bases, with 12 bases between. This CDR3 comprises 13 residues. CDR1 is MNHEY and CDR2 is SMNVEV in the germline V gene (reference sequence). CDR3: CASSWGVGDIQYF. The CDR3, as DNA: TGTGCCAGCAGTTGGGGAGTTGGGGACATTCAGTACTTC.

The V call is TRBV5-1, the J call TRBJ2-7, with a possible D match to TRBD1 (6 bases). The CDR3 runs to 14 residues. Germline V gives CDR1 SGHRS, CDR2 YFSETQ. V was pared by 2 bases and J by 6 bases, with 15 bases between. The CDR3 DNA sequence: TGCGCCAGCAGCTTCAGGGGCCTCAACTCCGAGCAGTACTTC. It specifies CASSFRGLNSEQYF.

The chain joins TRBV7-8 to TRBJ1-1; D is uncertain. V was trimmed by 5 bases and J by 3 bases, leaving 10 bases between them. The CDR3 totals 13 residues. Germline V gives CDR1 SGHVS, CDR2 FQNEAQ. This CDR3 reads CASSPESHTEAFF. Here the CDR3 DNA reads TGTGCCAGCAGCCCCGAGAGTCACACTGAAGCTTTCTTT.

The chain is built from TRBV11-2 and TRBJ2-1; D not certain. V lost 0 bases and J 1 base, leaving 10 bases between the germline ends. This CDR3 is 16 amino acids long. Germline CDR1 reads SGHAT; CDR2 reads FQNNGV. CDR3 in DNA: TGTGCCAGCAGCTTAGATGGGCAGTTTTCCTACAATGAGCAGTTCTTC. Protein sequence: CASSLDGQFSYNEQFF.

This chain links TRBV28 with TRBJ2-7; tentatively, D is TRBD2 (6 bases). Trimming took off 8 bases at V and 3 bases at J, with 11 bases between the two ends. Germline CDR1 and CDR2: MDHEN and SYDVKM. The CDR3 has 12 residues. CDR3 sequence (DNA): TGTGCCAGCCGCGGGGTGTTCTACGAGCAGTACTTC. Its translation: CASRGVFYEQYF.